This T cell receptor beta chain appears in the sequencing data of a study of blood T cells in healthy people across ages (dated by TCRdb to about 2015). With regard to the full study: Template switching captured roughly one uniquely barcoded TCR beta cDNA molecule per two T cells in model experiments. Donors were grouped into four age groups: young (average roughly 17 years), middle-aged (approximately 41), aged (roughly 67) and long-lived (less than 85). To track age-related changes in TCR beta repertoire diversity, the study relied on deep sequencing normalized with unique cDNA molecular identifiers. Two additional independent replicas of 1 million unique cDNA reads from the same blood draw were analyzed for two donors (one aged 18 to 30 and one aged 80 or older). To avoid experimental bias, donors of different ages were distributed randomly across sequencing lanes.

The approximately 39 donors, aged about 6 to 100 years, were systemically healthy Caucasian individuals from Russia. Each donor gave 8 to 10 milliliters of peripheral blood, drawn into EDTA-treated Vacutainer tubes. Ficoll-Paque density-gradient centrifugation was used to isolate PBMCs, with at least 7 million obtained per sample. Trizol reagent was used to extract total RNA from PBMCs, with at least 5.5 micrograms per sample. Naive CD45RAhigh/CD27high T cell percentages were measured by flow cytometry on a PBMC aliquot from every donor. A note on this clonotype: The clone's antigen remains unknown. Qualities for individual bases were not recorded, and no much larger clone is one base off.

CDR1 and CDR2 are drawn from the germline V gene: MGHRA, YSYEKL. The germline V end is reduced by 3 bases and the J end by 11 bases; junction bases left unmatched: 10. The CDR3 runs 14 amino acids, cysteine and phenylalanine included. Only CDR3 DNA remains: 42 bases, in frame from the first base. Receptor libraries were prepared by 5' RACE. A second PCR of about 7 to 12 cycles was performed with a sample-barcoded 5' primer and a J-beta primer mix. Each TCR beta cDNA molecule received a unique molecular identifier from a template-switch 5' adaptor carrying 12 random nucleotides. At least 2.5 million CDR3-containing paired-end reads were obtained from each sample. First-strand cDNA synthesis was performed from all RNA using the Mint cDNA synthesis kit, with priming by a TRBC-specific oligonucleotide. Following uracil-DNA glycosylase treatment, a first 18-cycle PCR with universal primers M1SS and BC2_uni_R was performed on all cDNA. The authors processed their data as follows. For normalization, 1 million high-quality reads, each with a distinct molecular identifier, were randomly selected from each sample. Reads with shared molecular identifiers were discarded instead of being binned into consensus sequences. CDR3 identification, clonotype clustering and error correction used MiTCR with a Q25 quality threshold and the strictest error-elimination algorithm. A nonparametric unseen species model with Euler transformation was used to estimate lower-bound total TCR beta diversity. TCRdb reprocessed the public reads (quality trimming at Q25 with fastp, clone calling with MiXCR) and kept in-frame beta chains. Duplicate CDR3 protein sequences are folded into a single record with the most common DNA and genes. V and J calls and clone size were set by TCRdb, not the authors. Within this sample are 1,800,000 or so distinct CDR3 sequences, with 30% to 40% of them counted one time only. The ten largest clonotypes hold under 25% of the sample.

Here is what the overall study found, with its caveats: Observed TCR beta diversity per million T cells fell roughly linearly with age, and a significant reduction was already apparent by age around 39. The CMV infection status of donors was not known, potentially confounding age-related changes in expanded clonotypes. Compared with the aged group, more naive CD4+ T cells, fewer expanded clones and increased TCR diversity were shown by the long-lived group, suggesting age selection. There was a strong correlation between observed TCR beta diversity and the percentage of naive T cells measured by flow cytometry. Bulk unsorted PBMC profiling prevented conclusive comparison of naive and antigen-experienced compartments. Estimates of total diversity from one million sequenced T cells were regarded as lower bounds and underestimates.

The sample consisted of blood. The origin of this receptor is a human donor in good health. Recombination linked TRBV4-1 to TRBJ2-5, and 9 junction bases match TRBD1. CDR3 region: CASSQGTGTEEQYF. The nucleotide sequence reads TGCGCCAGCAGCCAGGGGACAGGGACTGAAGAGCAGTACTTC.